The 24 T cell receptor beta chains listed next were all sequenced from one sample in a study of CD4 T cells in relation to SARS-CoV-2 and coronaviruses. Their antigen targets remain unknown. Clones were sequenced by immunoSEQ multiplex PCR, and TCRdb holds only the in-frame ones, with some missing. The profile shows around 40,000 clones, about 87% of them singletons. Sequenced sample: naive CD4+ T cells from PBMCs, cultured in vitro. Subset described: naive CD4+ T cells isolated by negative enrichment. The source is an adult with COVID-19.

The chain joins TRBV4-3 to TRBJ2-1, with 14 bases identical to TRBD2. Germline V gene data show CDR1 as LGHNA and CDR2 as YSLEER. The CDR3 has 15 amino acids. The V segment lost 5 bases and the J segment 6 bases; nucleotides outside the gene matches: 3. The CDR3 is CASSDGLAGGNEQFF. CDR3 in DNA: TGCGCCAGCAGCGACGGACTAGCGGGAGGCAATGAGCAGTTCTTC.

The gene calls are TRBV18 and TRBJ1-4; D not certain. The CDR3 has 16 residues. V was clipped by 3 bases and J by 3 bases, with 14 bases between them. The germline CDR1 and CDR2 sequences are KGHSH and LQKENI. The CDR3 DNA is TGTGCCAGCTCACCGGGAGGTTTCAGCGCTAATGAAAAACTGTTTTTT. It yields the protein CASSPGGFSANEKLFF. Full variable domain (missing parts from reference TRBV18 and TRBJ1-4): NAGVMQNPRHLVRRRGQEARLRCSPMKGHSHVYWYRQLPEEGLKFMVYLQKENIIDESGMPKERFSAEFPKEGPSILRIQQVVRGDSAAYFCASSPGGFSANEKLFFGSGTQLSVL.

The rearrangement links TRBV4-2 to TRBJ2-7, with 8 bases aligning to TRBD2. V lost 6 bases and J lost 2; bases outside the gene matches: 9. This CDR3 region has 15 residues. CDR1 and CDR2 from the germline V gene are LGHNA and YNFKEQ. DNA for the CDR3: TGTGCCAGCAGTGGGCTAGCGGGCCTAGCCTACGAGCAGTACTTC. Protein product: CASSGLAGLAYEQYF.

The chain couples TRBV11-2 to TRBJ2-3; possible D gene TRBD2, 5 bases. The CDR3 runs 12 residues. CDR1 and CDR2 (germline): SGHAT, FQNNGV. Trimming removed 3 bases from V and 5 bases from J, with 6 bases in between. The CDR3 nucleotides are TGTGCCAGCAGCTTGGCGGGAGATACGCAGTATTTT. This codes for CASSLAGDTQYF.

V usage is TRBV7-3 and J usage is TRBJ2-3; D is undetermined. The CDR3 runs 14 residues. The germline CDR1 and CDR2 sequences are SGHTA and FQGTGA. Trimming took 3 bases from V and 5 from J, leaving 12 bases between them. The CDR3 bases are TGTGCCAGCAGCTTCGGACGGACGGGAGATACGCAGTATTTT. Encoded protein: CASSFGRTGDTQYF.

The chain is built from TRBV3-1 (or the pseudogene TRBV3-2) and TRBJ1-4, with D tentatively TRBD1 (5 bases). Trimming left V 0 bases short and J 3 bases short, with 11 bases between. The CDR3 sequence is 16 residues long. Germline V gene sequence: CDR1 LGHDT, CDR2 YNNKEL (reference sequence). Written as DNA, the CDR3 is TGTGCCAGCAGCCAAGATTCGGGGCGGGCTAATGAAAAACTGTTTTTT. As protein: CASSQDSGRANEKLFF.

The rearrangement uses TRBV7-5 and TRBJ1-5. TRBV7-5 is a documented pseudogene. CDR3 length: 16 amino acids. This chain's CDR3 is CARSLVEPGTLRPQHF. The CDR3 coding sequence is TGTGCCAGAAGCCTAGTGGAGCCGGGCACCCTGCGGCCCCAGCATTTT.

The rearrangement joins TRBV5-1 to TRBJ2-7; 7 nucleotides agree with TRBD1. CDR1 is SGHRS, CDR2 YFSETQ, per germline. This CDR3 comprises 14 residues. Unmatched junction bases numbered 3, after V lost 0 bases and J lost 3 bases. CDR3 bases: TGCGCCAGCAGCTTGGGGACAGGTCGCTACGAGCAGTACTTC. It codes for CASSLGTGRYEQYF.

V gene TRBV5-8 combines with J gene TRBJ1-4; the D gene is possibly TRBD1 (6 bases). The V gene lost 0 bases and the J gene lost 2 bases, with 14 bases spanning the gap. Germline V gives CDR1 SGHTS, CDR2 YDEGEE. The length of the CDR3 is 17 residues. CDR3 region: CASSLAGADWTNEKLFF. Written as DNA, the CDR3 is TGTGCCAGCAGCTTGGCGGGGGCGGATTGGACTAATGAAAAACTGTTTTTT.

The chain combines TRBV24-1 with TRBJ2-1; D is perhaps TRBD2 (6 bases). Germline loops: CDR1 KGHDR, CDR2 SFDVKD. The CDR3 loop spans 16 amino acids. The germline V and J ends were trimmed by 4 bases and 6 bases, with 18 bases remaining between them. CDR3 protein: CATSDPSSDAGNEQFF. CDR3 in DNA: TGTGCCACCAGTGACCCCTCTAGCGACGCGGGCAATGAGCAGTTCTTC.

The genes are TRBV10-3 and TRBJ1-3; D is undetermined. The length of the CDR3 is 13 residues. V lost 10 bases, J lost 4 bases, and 14 bases lay in between. The germline V gene has CDR1 ENHRY and CDR2 SYGVKD. The DNA for the CDR3 is TGTGCCACCCTGCGGACTTACGGAAACACCATATATTTT. Its translation: CATLRTYGNTIYF.

The rearrangement joins TRBV20-1 to TRBJ2-3; no clear D gene. Trimming removed 7 bases from V and 1 base from J, with 6 bases in between. The CDR3 is 11 amino acids. The V gene's germline CDR1 is DFQATT and CDR2 SNEGSKA (reference sequence). Written as DNA, the CDR3 is TGCAGTGTATATCGCACAGATACGCAGTATTTT. Translated: CSVYRTDTQYF.

There are a few counts of this clone. The J gene is TRBJ2-7, the V gene TRBV18; 7 nucleotides agree with TRBD1. The CDR3 covers 15 residues. Germline V gives CDR1 KGHSH, CDR2 LQKENI. V trimming: 6 bases; J trimming: 3 bases; junction bases outside the gene matches: 11. CDR3 sequence: CASSPAGTVIYEQYF. In nucleotides, the CDR3 is TGTGCCAGCTCTCCGGCCGGGACAGTTATCTACGAGCAGTACTTC. Variable domain in full (rest from reference TRBV18 and TRBJ2-7): NAGVMQNPRHLVRRRGQEARLRCSPMKGHSHVYWYRQLPEEGLKFMVYLQKENIIDESGMPKERFSAEFPKEGPSILRIQQVVRGDSAAYFCASSPAGTVIYEQYFGPGTRLTVT.

This clone came up a few times. The V and J genes are TRBV10-3 and TRBJ1-5, with D uncertain. Trimming removed 1 base at V and 7 bases at J, with 8 bases between. CDR1 is ENHRY and CDR2 is SYGVKD in the germline V gene. The length of the CDR3 is 13 residues. CDR3 protein: CAISEWWGQPQHF. DNA of the CDR3: TGTGCCATCAGTGAGTGGTGGGGACAGCCCCAGCATTTT.

The CDR3: CASSLSLDQPQHF. DNA of the CDR3: TGTGCCAGCAGTTTATCCTTGGATCAGCCCCAGCATTTT. This sequence joins TRBV12-3 or TRBV12-4 and TRBJ1-5; unclear D gene. Trimming cost V 2 bases and J 5 bases, with 7 bases left between them. The CDR3 consists of 13 residues.

This clone was recorded only once. The chain uses TRBV30 and TRBJ2-1; D might be TRBD1 or TRBD2, each matching 5 bases. Deletions cut 3 bases from V and 5 bases from J, with 11 bases between. This CDR3 has 13 residues. Germline V gene lookup returns CDR1 GTSNPN and CDR2 SVGIG (reference sequence). The CDR3 reads CAWSRDVNNEQFF. CDR3 DNA sequence: TGTGCCTGGAGCCGGGACGTCAACAATGAGCAGTTCTTC.

Details on this clone: The missing conserved phenylalanine or tryptophan at the end of this CDR3 makes a read error likely. It is unclear where the CDR3 begins or ends on the DNA, so no DNA is shown, and the CDR3 is as TCRdb lists it. The chain carries TRBV23-1 and TRBJ1-1; no DNA check was done on the table's D call, TRBD1. Being an ORF, TRBV23-1 has a function that is uncertain. The CDR3 adds up to 12 amino acids, both ends counted. The CDR3 sequence is CASSQRRSGPNM.

This clone was detected only once. The chain combines TRBV27 with TRBJ2-6; D is tentatively TRBD1 or TRBD2 (7 bases each). Germline V lookup: CDR1 MNHEY, CDR2 SMNVEV (reference sequence). V shed 6 bases and J shed 0 bases, with 21 bases lying between them. The CDR3 loop spans 19 amino acids. Written as DNA, the CDR3 is TGTGCCAGCAGGCGACAGGGAACTAGCGCAGCCTCTGGGGCCAACGTCCTGACTTTC. It specifies CASRRQGTSAASGANVLTF.

The J gene is TRBJ2-7, the V gene TRBV30, with TRBD2 matching 9 bases. Per the germline V gene, CDR1 is GTSNPN and CDR2 is SVGIG (reference sequence). Losses at the gene ends were 7 bases for V and 2 bases for J; bases not matched to a gene: 12. This CDR3 comprises 15 residues. CDR3 DNA: TGTGCCTACAAGAATAAGCGGGAGGTCCCCTACGAGCAGTACTTC. It translates to CAYKNKREVPYEQYF.

The V and J genes are TRBV30 and TRBJ2-1, with D possibly TRBD1 on 6 matching bases. The V gene's germline CDR1 is GTSNPN and CDR2 SVGIG (reference sequence). This CDR3 contains 15 residues. The ends were cut back, 2 bases at V and 3 bases at J, with 14 bases in the middle. DNA for the CDR3: TGTGCCTGGAGTTGGGGGCGCGGGCGCTACAATGAGCAGTTCTTC. Translating it yields CAWSWGRGRYNEQFF.

The chain recombines TRBV28 with TRBJ1-6; no reliable D call. V was shortened by 6 bases and J by 14 bases, with 20 bases between the two germline ends. Germline lookup yields CDR1 MDHEN and CDR2 SYDVKM. The CDR3 is made up of 14 amino acids. CDR3 sequence: CASRLGGSTPSLHF. The CDR3 DNA follows: TGTGCCAGCAGACTGGGAGGTTCTACCCCTTCCCTCCACTTT.

The chain links TRBV5-5 to TRBJ2-7; 9 nucleotides align to TRBD1. J was trimmed by 7 bases and V by 6 bases; bases with no gene match: 17. Germline CDR1 reads SGHKS; CDR2 reads YYEKEE (reference sequence). The CDR3 consists of 16 residues. In DNA form, the CDR3 reads TGTGCCAGCACCCGAGGCCCGGGACAGGGCTCGGGAGAGCAGTACTTC. Its translation is CASTRGPGQGSGEQYF.

The chain carries TRBV4-1 and TRBJ2-1; D not resolved. The CDR3 contains 14 residues. V was trimmed by 0 bases and J by 4 bases, leaving 7 bases between them. From germline, CDR1 is MGHRA and CDR2 YSYEKL. CDR3 sequence: CASSQDPLYNEQFF. For the CDR3, the DNA is TGCGCCAGCAGCCAAGACCCTTTATACAATGAGCAGTTCTTC.

DNA of the CDR3: TGTGCCAGCAGCTTCCTTCTGGGGAGACCTCAAGGCAAAAACATTCAGTACTTC. This codes for CASSFLLGRPQGKNIQYF. This chain joins TRBV11-2 and TRBJ2-4; D is possibly TRBD2 (5 bases). Germline V lookup: CDR1 SGHAT, CDR2 FQNNGV. This CDR3 contains 18 residues. Trimming left V 3 bases short and J 3 bases short, with 21 bases between.